This TCR beta chain came from a study of blood T cell repertoires in COVID-19. In the study overall: Sites in the United States, Italy and Spain provided acute and convalescent COVID-19 samples.

The CDR3 runs 13 residues. The germline V and J ends were trimmed by 0 bases and 6 bases, with 8 bases remaining between them. Germline V gene sequence: CDR1 SGHRS, CDR2 YFSETQ. TCRdb keeps only in-frame clones here, not all; method: immunoSEQ multiplex PCR. The table lists about 42,000 clones, 85% of them singletons. What was sequenced was peripheral blood. This TCR derives from a man aged 45 to 65 with active COVID-19. This chain joins TRBV5-1 and TRBJ2-3; no reliable D call. The CDR3 DNA reads as TGCGCCAGCAGCTTGGGGTTTCGGGATACGCAGTATTTT. Its protein is CASSLGFRDTQYF.